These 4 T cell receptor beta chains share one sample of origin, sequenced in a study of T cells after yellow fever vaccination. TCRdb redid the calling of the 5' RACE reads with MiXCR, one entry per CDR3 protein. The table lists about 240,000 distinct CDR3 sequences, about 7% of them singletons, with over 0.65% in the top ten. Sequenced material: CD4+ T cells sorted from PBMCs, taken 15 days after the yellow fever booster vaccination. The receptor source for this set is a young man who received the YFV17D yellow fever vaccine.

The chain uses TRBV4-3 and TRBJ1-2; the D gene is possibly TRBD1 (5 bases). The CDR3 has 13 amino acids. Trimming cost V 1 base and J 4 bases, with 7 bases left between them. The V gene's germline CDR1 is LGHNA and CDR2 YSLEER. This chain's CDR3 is CASSQGQSYGYTF. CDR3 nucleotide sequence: TGCGCCAGCAGCCAAGGACAGAGCTATGGCTACACCTTC.

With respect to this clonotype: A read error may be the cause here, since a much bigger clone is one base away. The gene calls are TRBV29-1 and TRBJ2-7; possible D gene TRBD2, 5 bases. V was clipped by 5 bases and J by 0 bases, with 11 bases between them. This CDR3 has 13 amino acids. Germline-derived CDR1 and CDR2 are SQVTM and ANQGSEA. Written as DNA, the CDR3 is TGCAGCGTTCTCACGGGGAGCTCCTACGAGCAGTACTTC. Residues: CSVLTGSSYEQYF.

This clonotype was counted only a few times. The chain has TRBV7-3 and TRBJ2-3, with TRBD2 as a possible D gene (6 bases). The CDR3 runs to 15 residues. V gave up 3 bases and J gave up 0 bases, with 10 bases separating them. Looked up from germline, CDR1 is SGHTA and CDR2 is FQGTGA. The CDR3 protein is CASSLSSESTDTQYF. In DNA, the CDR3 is TGTGCCAGCAGCTTGTCTAGCGAGAGCACAGATACGCAGTATTTT.

The chain's CDR3 is CASSQVLDGSTDTQYF. CDR3 DNA: TGTGCCAGCAGCCAAGTTTTAGATGGGAGCACAGATACGCAGTATTTT. The V and J genes are TRBV3-1 and TRBJ2-3, with unresolved D. V was pared by 1 base and J by 0 bases, with 11 bases between. The CDR3 runs to 16 residues. CDR1 and CDR2 (germline): LGHDT, YNNKEL (reference sequence).